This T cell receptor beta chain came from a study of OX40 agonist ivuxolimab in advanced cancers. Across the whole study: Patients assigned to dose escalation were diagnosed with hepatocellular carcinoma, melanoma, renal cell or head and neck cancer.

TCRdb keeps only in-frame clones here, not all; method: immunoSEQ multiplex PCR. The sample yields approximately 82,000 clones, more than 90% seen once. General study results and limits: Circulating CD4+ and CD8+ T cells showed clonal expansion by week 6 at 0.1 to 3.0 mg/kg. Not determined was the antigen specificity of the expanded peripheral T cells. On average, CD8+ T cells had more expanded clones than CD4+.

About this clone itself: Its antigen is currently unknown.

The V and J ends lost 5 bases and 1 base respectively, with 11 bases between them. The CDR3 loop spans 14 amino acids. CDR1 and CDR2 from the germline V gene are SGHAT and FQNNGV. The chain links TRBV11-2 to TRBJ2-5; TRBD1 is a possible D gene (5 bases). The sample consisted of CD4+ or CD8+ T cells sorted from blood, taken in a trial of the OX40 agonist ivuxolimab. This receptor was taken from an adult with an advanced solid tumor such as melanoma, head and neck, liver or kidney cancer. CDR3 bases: TGTGCCAGCAGCCCCAGTGGGGCCCAAGAGACCCAGTACTTC. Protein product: CASSPSGAQETQYF.